A single sample is the source of the 10 T cell receptor beta chains below, sequenced in a study of blood T cell repertoires in COVID-19. Data came from immunoSEQ multiplex PCR; TCRdb stores just in-frame clones and leaves some out. The sample includes 110,000 or so clones, roughly 84% of them seen just once. Sequenced: peripheral blood. The receptors derive from a woman in her forties with acute or convalescent COVID-19.

This clone has just a few counts. This chain joins TRBV7-8 and TRBJ1-3, with 7 bases identical to TRBD1. V was pared by 5 bases and J by 0 bases, with 4 bases of the junction left unmatched. The V gene's germline CDR1 is SGHVS and CDR2 FQNEAQ. The CDR3 has 15 residues. The DNA for the CDR3 is TGTGCCAGCAGCACGGGACAGTACTCTGGAAACACCATATATTTT. Its protein product is CASSTGQYSGNTIYF.

The chain combines TRBV30 with TRBJ1-3, with D possibly matching TRBD1 (6 bases). CDR1 and CDR2 from the germline V gene are GTSNPN and SVGIG (reference sequence). The CDR3 has 17 residues. Trimming removed 3 bases from V and 0 bases from J, with 18 bases in between. CDR3 sequence reads: CAWRGHPGYYSGNTIYF. The CDR3, as DNA: TGTGCCTGGAGGGGACACCCAGGGTACTACTCTGGAAACACCATATATTTT.

The J gene is TRBJ1-3, the V gene TRBV19; no firm D call. Trimming cost V 2 bases and J 0 bases, with 14 bases left between them. Germline loops: CDR1 LNHDA, CDR2 SQIVND (reference sequence). The CDR3 sequence is 17 residues long. In DNA, the CDR3 is TGTGCCAGTAGTATATGGGCCCGTCTGGGCTCTGGAAACACCATATATTTT. Amino acids: CASSIWARLGSGNTIYF.

The chain employs TRBV19 and TRBJ1-2; D possibly corresponds to TRBD1 (6 bases). The CDR3 contains 11 residues. Germline values: CDR1 LNHDA, CDR2 SQIVND (reference sequence). CDR3 in DNA: TGTGGGGCAGGGGATACGAGAGGCTACACCTTC. This gives the protein CGAGDTRGYTF.

The rearrangement uses TRBV2 and TRBJ1-5, with a possible D match to TRBD1 (6 bases). The V and J ends lost 4 bases and 9 bases respectively, with 13 bases between them. The CDR3 length is 13 residues. Germline V gene data show CDR1 as SNHLY and CDR2 as FYNNEI. CDR3 DNA: TGTGCCAGCAGTGGGGACACCCCTCGGCCCCAGCATTTT. Encoded protein: CASSGDTPRPQHF.

The rearrangement uses TRBV7-9 and TRBJ2-3, with 7 bases lining up with TRBD2. The CDR3 runs to 16 residues. After removal of 0 bases from V and 1 base from J, the junction contained 4 bases not matched to a gene. Per the germline V gene, CDR1 is SEHNR and CDR2 is FQNEAQ (reference sequence). The CDR3 is CASSLAVLAGTDTQYF. CDR3 sequence (DNA): TGTGCCAGCAGCTTAGCAGTGCTAGCGGGCACAGATACGCAGTATTTT.

The V gene is TRBV10-2, the J gene TRBJ2-7; D possibly corresponds to TRBD2 (5 bases). The V gene's germline CDR1 is WSHSY and CDR2 SAAADI. This CDR3 has 15 amino acids. Trimming took 2 bases from V and 0 from J, leaving 11 bases between them. CDR3 in DNA: TGCGCCAGCAGTGAGCCGCGGGCTAGCTCCTACGAGCAGTACTTC. This encodes CASSEPRASSYEQYF.

The chain has TRBV9 and TRBJ2-2; D might be TRBD1 (6 bases). V lost 3 bases and J lost 5, with 11 bases in between. From germline, CDR1 is SGDLS and CDR2 YYNGEE. CDR3 length: 14 residues. The CDR3 nucleotides are TGTGCCAGCAGCGAACAGGGTGGGACCGGGGAGCTGTTTTTT. Translation: CASSEQGGTGELFF.

This clone occurred a few times. V and J are TRBV6-6 and TRBJ1-1; 8 bases fit TRBD1. Germline trimming cut 8 bases from V and 5 bases from J; bases unmatched to any gene: 7. This CDR3 comprises 13 residues. Germline CDR1 is MNHNY and CDR2 is SVGAGI (reference sequence). The CDR3 loop reads CASADREGTEAFF. DNA for the CDR3: TGTGCCAGCGCGGACAGGGAAGGGACTGAAGCTTTCTTT.

J is TRBJ2-3 and V is TRBV2, with TRBD1 identical over 7 bases. J lost 4 bases, V lost 4 bases, and 8 bases had no gene match. Germline-derived CDR1 and CDR2 are SNHLY and FYNNEI. This CDR3 spans 15 amino acids. The CDR3 DNA follows: TGTGCCAGCAGTGGACAAGGGGGCAAGGCAGATACGCAGTATTTT. It specifies CASSGQGGKADTQYF. Full variable domain (missing parts from reference TRBV2 and TRBJ2-3): EPEVTQTPSHQVTQMGQEVILRCVPISNHLYFYWYRQILGQKVEFLVSFYNNEISEKSEIFDDQFSVERPDGSNFTLKIRSTKLEDSAMYFCASSGQGGKADTQYFGPGTRLTVL.